The 3 T cell receptor beta chains listed next were all sequenced from one sample in a study of blood T cell repertoires in COVID-19. Clones were sequenced by immunoSEQ multiplex PCR, and TCRdb holds only the in-frame ones, with some missing. The sample lists 200,000 to 250,000 clones, 65% to 90% occurring once. Sequenced input: peripheral blood. The receptors stem from a man aged 50-59 years with active or convalescent COVID-19.

The genes are TRBV5-5 and TRBJ2-1; 7 bases are a match to TRBD1. J lost 4 bases, V lost 3 bases, and 4 bases had no gene match. CDR3 length equals 14 residues. Germline V gene sequence: CDR1 SGHKS, CDR2 YYEKEE (reference sequence). Here the CDR3 DNA reads TGTGCCAGCAGCTGGGACAGTTGGTACAATGAGCAGTTCTTC. Its translation: CASSWDSWYNEQFF.

This clone was counted between two and nine times. The V and J genes are TRBV5-1 and TRBJ1-2; maybe TRBD1 (5 bases). This CDR3 has 14 amino acids. Trimming shortened V by 4 bases and J by 5 bases, and 15 bases separated the two germline ends. Germline V gene sequence: CDR1 SGHRS, CDR2 YFSETQ. The CDR3 reads CASSPVGGLYGYTF. CDR3 DNA sequence: TGCGCCAGCAGCCCCGTGGGGGGTCTGTATGGCTACACCTTC.

The V gene is TRBV2, the J gene TRBJ2-1; D is ambiguous. The length of the CDR3 is 14 residues. With 6 bases removed from V and 0 bases from J, the gap between germline ends came to 9 bases. Germline CDR1 SNHLY, CDR2 FYNNEI. CDR3 bases: TGTGCCAGCAGAGCTTGGAGCTCCTACAATGAGCAGTTCTTC. Protein sequence: CASRAWSSYNEQFF.